The T cell receptor (beta chain) described here comes from a study of blood T cell repertoires in COVID-19. The germline V gene has CDR1 SQVTM and CDR2 ANQGSEA. CDR3 length: 13 residues. V lost 4 bases and J 4 bases, leaving 13 bases between the germline ends. Here immunoSEQ multiplex PCR was the method, and the copy in TCRdb shows in-frame clones only, minus some. The repertoire holds 100,000 to 120,000 clones, with approximately 90% as singletons. The chain combines TRBV29-1 with TRBJ1-1; possible D gene TRBD1, 5 bases. Sequencing was carried out using peripheral blood. The origin of this receptor is a woman aged 50 to 65 with acute or convalescent COVID-19. This CDR3 reads CSVAKGVSTEAFF. Here the CDR3 DNA reads TGCAGCGTTGCTAAAGGGGTCAGCACTGAAGCTTTCTTT.